Each of the 27 T cell receptor beta chains below was sequenced from the same sample in a study of blood T cell repertoires in COVID-19. Clones were sequenced by immunoSEQ multiplex PCR, and TCRdb holds only the in-frame ones, with some missing. The sample consists of approximately 25,000 clones, about 72% of them appearing once. The sequenced sample was peripheral blood. These receptor sequences come from a woman over 75 with acute or convalescent COVID-19.

The chain recombines TRBV7-2 with TRBJ2-7; D gene uncertain. Trimming stripped 1 base from V and 0 bases from J, with 7 bases between. Germline lookup yields CDR1 SGHTA and CDR2 FQGNSA. The CDR3 consists of 14 residues. The CDR3 region has the DNA TGTGCCAGCAGCTTAGACAGATTCTCCTACGAGCAGTACTTC. Its protein product is CASSLDRFSYEQYF.

This sequence joins TRBV5-4 and TRBJ2-7; TRBD2 matches 11 bases. The CDR3 is 15 residues long. Trimming cost V 4 bases and J 0 bases; bases outside gene matches: 3. Germline V gene lookup returns CDR1 SGHNT and CDR2 YYREEE (reference sequence). CDR3 amino acids: CASSTSGGSSYEQYF. DNA for the CDR3: TGTGCCAGCAGCACTAGCGGGGGAAGCTCCTACGAGCAGTACTTC.

By proportion, this clone is large (0.1 to 1%). The chain uses TRBV5-4 and TRBJ2-7; the D is unclear. Germline V CDR1 and CDR2: SGHNT, YYREEE (reference sequence). The CDR3 is 13 residues long. V shed 2 bases and J shed 0 bases, with 6 bases lying between them. The chain's CDR3 is CASSFEDSYEQYF. CDR3 DNA: TGTGCCAGCAGCTTCGAGGACTCCTACGAGCAGTACTTC.

V and J are TRBV12-3 or TRBV12-4 and TRBJ2-3, with D possibly TRBD2 on 5 matching bases. CDR3 size: 13 residues. Trimming pared 4 bases from V and 8 bases from J, leaving 13 bases between. CDR3 DNA sequence: TGTGCCAGCAGTTCACTACTAGAACTTACGCAGTATTTT. This translates into CASSSLLELTQYF.

V is TRBV11-2 and J is TRBJ2-5, with D tentatively TRBD2 (5 bases). V gave up 1 base and J gave up 4 bases, with 10 bases separating them. Germline V gene data show CDR1 as SGHAT and CDR2 as FQNNGV. The CDR3 loop spans 14 amino acids. The CDR3 coding sequence is TGTGCCAGCAGCTTAGGACCAAGCGGAGAGACCCAGTACTTC. Encoded protein: CASSLGPSGETQYF.

This clone was picked up a small number of times. This chain joins TRBV15 and TRBJ1-3; D gene uncertain. Trimming took off 6 bases at V and 4 bases at J, with 10 bases between the two ends. Germline CDR1 reads LNHNV; CDR2 reads YYDKDF (reference sequence). The CDR3 runs 13 residues. The CDR3 here is CATRRGKGNTIYF. DNA for the CDR3: TGTGCCACCAGACGAGGGAAAGGAAACACCATATATTTT.

A remark on this clone: One end of the junction does not line up with germline, which may come from a read error. The sample contains more than one DNA sequence encoding this CDR3. This chain uses TRBV28 with TRBJ1-2; 11 bases are shared with TRBD1. Germline CDR1 MDHEN, CDR2 SYDVKM. The CDR3 runs to 15 residues. The CDR3 DNA reads as TGTGCCAGCAGTTCCCCCCCGGGACAGGGGGATGGCTACACCTTT. Protein sequence: CASSSPPGQGDGYTF.

The V call is TRBV4-3, the J call TRBJ2-1; D possibly corresponds to TRBD2 (5 bases). V dropped 0 bases and J dropped 6 bases, with 15 bases sitting between them. CDR3 size: 16 residues. Germline V lookup: CDR1 LGHNA, CDR2 YSLEER. The CDR3 region is CASSQEPSGQFNEQFF. The CDR3 bases are TGCGCCAGCAGCCAAGAACCGAGCGGTCAGTTCAATGAGCAGTTCTTC.

The table lists this clone with a few counts. V and J are TRBV2 and TRBJ1-2, with 7 bases that match TRBD1. The CDR3 totals 15 residues. The V gene end was trimmed by 3 bases and the J gene end by 0 bases; junction bases not matched to a gene: 4. Germline CDR1 and CDR2: SNHLY and FYNNEI. In nucleotides, the CDR3 is TGTGCCAGCAGTGAGAGACAGGGATCTAACTATGGCTACACCTTC. This gives the protein CASSERQGSNYGYTF. Filled out from reference TRBV2 and TRBJ1-2, the complete variable domain reads EPEVTQTPSHQVTQMGQEVILRCVPISNHLYFYWYRQILGQKVEFLVSFYNNEISEKSEIFDDQFSVERPDGSNFTLKIRSTKLEDSAMYFCASSERQGSNYGYTFGSGTRLTVV.

CDR3 sequence: CASRVALAPTNEQFF. The CDR3 DNA reads as TGTGCCAGCAGGGTAGCGCTAGCTCCTACAAATGAGCAGTTCTTC. This chain links TRBV2 with TRBJ2-1, with D perhaps matching TRBD2 (5 bases). CDR3 length equals 15 residues. Trimming removed 6 bases from V and 7 bases from J, with 19 bases in between. Germline V lookup: CDR1 SNHLY, CDR2 FYNNEI.

The CDR3 loop is CASSLSGSRTDTQYF. CDR3 DNA: TGTGCCAGCAGCCTCTCCGGGAGTCGCACAGATACGCAGTATTTT. The rearrangement uses TRBV9 and TRBJ2-3; tentatively, D is TRBD2 (6 bases). V shed 4 bases and J shed 1 base, with 13 bases lying between them. The CDR3 sequence is 15 residues long. Germline V gene data show CDR1 as SGDLS and CDR2 as YYNGEE.

The genes are TRBV6-5 and TRBJ1-2; TRBD1 aligns across 8 bases. Germline CDR1 reads MNHEY; CDR2 reads SVGAGI. V dropped 5 bases and J dropped 4; count of bases not matched to a gene: 6. This CDR3 comprises 14 residues. CDR3 protein: CASSQQGDTYGYTF. DNA of the CDR3: TGTGCCAGCAGTCAACAGGGGGACACCTATGGCTACACCTTC.

This rearrangement joins TRBV6-5 to TRBJ2-2, with TRBD2 as a possible D gene (6 bases). The germline CDR1 and CDR2 sequences are MNHEY and SVGAGI. V lost 0 bases, J lost 0 bases, and 8 bases lay in between. The CDR3 runs to 16 residues. The CDR3 DNA reads TGTGCCAGCAGTTACTCTAGCGGAGCGAACACCGGGGAGCTGTTTTTT. Translation gives CASSYSSGANTGELFF.

V and J are TRBV3-1 (or the pseudogene TRBV3-2) and TRBJ2-3; no firm D call. Germline CDR1 reads LGHDT; CDR2 reads YNNKEL (reference sequence). Trimming took off 4 bases at V and 2 bases at J, with 16 bases between the two ends. The length of the CDR3 is 16 residues. CDR3 amino acids: CASSRAPGQITDTQYF. The CDR3, as DNA: TGTGCCAGCAGCCGAGCTCCGGGTCAAATCACAGATACGCAGTATTTT.

This clone was recorded once. This chain connects TRBV5-1 to TRBJ2-1; 7 bases match TRBD1. This CDR3 is 15 amino acids long. The junction had 4 bases not matched to a gene; V was cut back by 2 bases and J by 2 bases. CDR1 is SGHRS and CDR2 is YFSETQ in the germline V gene. CDR3 coding DNA: TGCGCCAGCAGCTTAGGGCAGGGGGCCTACAATGAGCAGTTCTTC. Encoded protein: CASSLGQGAYNEQFF.

The V and J genes are TRBV29-1 and TRBJ1-1, with 9 bases that match TRBD1. Per the germline V gene, CDR1 is SQVTM and CDR2 is ANQGSEA. V shed 8 bases and J 3 bases; nucleotides not matched to a gene: 7. CDR3 length: 13 residues. CDR3 DNA sequence: TGCAGCACGATACAGGGGGCCGACACTGAAGCTTTCTTT. The encoded protein is CSTIQGADTEAFF. The complete variable domain, with remaining parts taken from reference TRBV29-1 and TRBJ1-1, reads SAVISQKPSRDICQRGTSLTIQCQVDSQVTMMFWYRQQPGQSLTLIATANQGSEATYESGFVIDKFPISRPNLTFSTLTVSNMSPEDSSIYLCSTIQGADTEAFFGQGTRLTVV.

The rearrangement joins TRBV19 to TRBJ2-2; D uncertain. V was pared by 3 bases and J by 4 bases, with 18 bases between. The CDR3 loop spans 17 amino acids. In germline, CDR1 is LNHDA, CDR2 SQIVND (reference sequence). The CDR3 region is CASSIRTTTLLTGELFF. The CDR3 bases are TGTGCCAGTAGTATCCGAACTACCACTCTCCTCACCGGGGAGCTGTTTTTT.

The chain is built from TRBV30 and TRBJ1-2; possible D gene TRBD1, 5 bases. Germline V gene sequence: CDR1 GTSNPN, CDR2 SVGIG (reference sequence). The germline V and J ends were trimmed by 0 bases and 8 bases, with 10 bases remaining between them. This CDR3 has 12 residues. The CDR3 bases are TGTGCCTGGAGTGTTGGGGCTGGGGGCTACACCTTC. Translated: CAWSVGAGGYTF.

This clone showed up just once. This sequence joins TRBV5-1 and TRBJ1-2, with D possibly TRBD1 on 5 matching bases. The CDR3 has 14 residues. With 6 bases removed from V and 0 bases from J, the gap between germline ends came to 12 bases. The V gene's germline CDR1 is SGHRS and CDR2 YFSETQ. The CDR3 here is CASNPTVANYGYTF. For the CDR3, the DNA is TGCGCCAGCAACCCGACAGTAGCTAACTATGGCTACACCTTC. The full variable domain, rest sourced from reference TRBV5-1 and TRBJ1-2, is KAGVTQTPRYLIKTRGQQVTLSCSPISGHRSVSWYQQTPGQGLQFLFEYFSETQRNKGNFPGRFSGRQFSNSRSEMNVSTLELGDSALYLCASNPTVANYGYTFGSGTRLTVV.

This clone showed up just once. The chain links TRBV6-5 to TRBJ1-1; TRBD1 aligns across 7 bases. The CDR3 spans 14 residues. Germline CDR1 MNHEY, CDR2 SVGAGI. J was trimmed by 1 base and V by 10 bases; bases with no gene match: 9. The DNA of the CDR3 is TGTGCCACCCGGAAGGGACAGCCGAACACTGAAGCTTTCTTT. This sequence encodes CATRKGQPNTEAFF.

In its sample, this clone was seen many times. The chain employs TRBV7-9 and TRBJ1-5, with 8 bases identical to TRBD1. V shed 1 base, J shed 5 bases, and the junction held 4 bases outside the gene matches. The CDR3 extends over 15 amino acids. Germline CDR1 and CDR2: SEHNR and FQNEAQ (reference sequence). This CDR3 is CASSLGTGLDQPQHF. Written as DNA, the CDR3 is TGTGCCAGCAGCTTAGGGACAGGGCTAGATCAGCCCCAGCATTTT. Full variable domain (remainder filled in from reference TRBV7-9 and TRBJ1-5): DTGVSQNPRHKITKRGQNVTFRCDPISEHNRLYWYRQTLGQGPEFLTYFQNEAQLEKSRLLSDRFSAERPKGSFSTLEIQRTEQGDSAMYLCASSLGTGLDQPQHFGDGTRLSIL.

This clone has only a few counts. The chain is built from TRBV2 and TRBJ1-1, with D hard to call. The CDR3 runs to 15 residues. Germline V gene lookup returns CDR1 SNHLY and CDR2 FYNNEI. Deletions cut 3 bases from V and 7 bases from J, with 18 bases between. In DNA form, the CDR3 reads TGTGCCAGCAGTGAGATTTTCCCGGGGAAGGGTGAAGCTTTCTTT. Its translation is CASSEIFPGKGEAFF.

This chain uses TRBV27 with TRBJ2-2, with 10 bases that match TRBD1. In germline, CDR1 is MNHEY, CDR2 SMNVEV (reference sequence). V lost 3 bases to trimming and J lost 5 bases; unmatched junction nucleotides: 6. CDR3 length: 16 residues. CDR3 nucleotides: TGTGCCAGCAGTTTCCGGGACAGGGGAGGAACCGGGGAGCTGTTTTTT. Translated: CASSFRDRGGTGELFF.

The chain uses TRBV3-1 (or the pseudogene TRBV3-2) and TRBJ2-2; 7 nucleotides line up with TRBD2. The length of the CDR3 is 18 residues. The V and J ends lost 0 bases and 5 bases, in that order; junction bases with no gene match: 12. Per germline, CDR1 LGHDT and CDR2 YNNKEL (reference sequence). The CDR3 sequence is CASSQESGRLAGTGELFF. CDR3 nucleotides: TGTGCCAGCAGCCAAGAAAGTGGGAGACTAGCTGGGACCGGGGAGCTGTTTTTT.

The chain employs TRBV5-1 and TRBJ1-4, with 10 bases lining up with TRBD1. Germline-derived CDR1 and CDR2 are SGHRS and YFSETQ. CDR3 length equals 17 residues. The V and J ends lost 0 bases and 2 bases, in that order; junction bases with no gene match: 4. The CDR3 region has the DNA TGCGCCAGCAGCTTGGTCGGGACAGGGGCCACTAATGAAAAACTGTTTTTT. This codes for CASSLVGTGATNEKLFF.

V gene TRBV18 combines with J gene TRBJ1-1; D is possibly TRBD1 (5 bases). This CDR3 has 15 amino acids. The germline V gene has CDR1 KGHSH and CDR2 LQKENI. Trimming removed 2 bases from V and 3 bases from J, with 13 bases in between. The CDR3 sequence is CASSPRGISDTEAFF. The CDR3 DNA sequence: TGTGCCAGCTCACCAAGGGGAATCTCGGACACTGAAGCTTTCTTT. Variable domain in full (rest from reference TRBV18 and TRBJ1-1): NAGVMQNPRHLVRRRGQEARLRCSPMKGHSHVYWYRQLPEEGLKFMVYLQKENIIDESGMPKERFSAEFPKEGPSILRIQQVVRGDSAAYFCASSPRGISDTEAFFGQGTRLTVV.

This clone was counted between two and nine times. The J gene is TRBJ2-7, the V gene TRBV2, with 8 nucleotides matching TRBD2. Germline CDR1 reads SNHLY; CDR2 reads FYNNEI. This CDR3 is built from 13 residues. Trimming cost V 6 bases and J 7 bases; bases outside gene matches: 8. The DNA of the CDR3 is TGTGCCAGCAGACTAGCGGACCCTAGAGAGCAGTACTTC. Translation: CASRLADPREQYF.